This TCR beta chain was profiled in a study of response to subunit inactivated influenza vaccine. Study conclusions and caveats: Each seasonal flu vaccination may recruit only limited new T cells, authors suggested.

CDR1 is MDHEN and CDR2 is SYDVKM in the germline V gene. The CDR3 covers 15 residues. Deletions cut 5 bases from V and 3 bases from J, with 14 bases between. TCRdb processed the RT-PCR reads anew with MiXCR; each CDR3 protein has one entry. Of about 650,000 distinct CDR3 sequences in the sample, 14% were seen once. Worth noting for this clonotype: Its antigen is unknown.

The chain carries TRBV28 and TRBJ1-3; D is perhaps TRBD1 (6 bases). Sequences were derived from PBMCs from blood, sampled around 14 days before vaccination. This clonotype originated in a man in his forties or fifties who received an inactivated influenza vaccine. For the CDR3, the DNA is TGTGCCAGCAGTAGTGGACAGCGGAGTGGAAACACCATATATTTT. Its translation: CASSSGQRSGNTIYF.